This is a list of T cell receptor beta chains from one sample in a study of identical twins. TCRdb reanalysed the 5' RACE reads using MiXCR and keeps one entry per CDR3 protein. The sample lists 690,000 or so distinct CDR3 sequences; 8.5% to 9% were seen once. The data were also submitted as part of a second study, on yellow fever vaccine responses in identical twins.

Sequenced material: PBMCs. The origin of the receptors is a woman aged 18-29 years in good health. Each CDR3 is given with its conserved first and last residue. A D gene is named only where the DNA matches it firmly. Size values are once, few and many counts, or a class for expanded clones, and some rows have none.

J gene | V gene | clone size | D gene | CDR3 DNA | CDR3 protein
TRBJ2-1 | TRBV29-1 | many | NA | TGCAGCGTTGCTGATCCCTTGGGGACGAATTACAATGAGCAGTTCTTC | CSVADPLGTNYNEQFF
TRBJ2-1 | TRBV5-6 | many | NA | TGTGCCAGCAGCTTGGGCAGGGGCAATGAGCAGTTCTTC | CASSLGRGNEQFF
TRBJ2-6 | TRBV11-2 | NA | NA | TGTGCCAGCAGCTTAACCAGCGGGCGTTACTCTGGGGCCAACGTCCTGACTTTC | CASSLTSGRYSGANVLTF
TRBJ2-1 | TRBV4-2 | many | TRBD1 | TGTGCCAGCAGCCACCCTAGGGACAGGGGGCGTGGGAATGAGCAGTTCTTC | CASSHPRDRGRGNEQFF
TRBJ1-6 | TRBV11-2 | few | NA | TGTGCCAGCAGCCGCAGGGATTCACCCCTCCACTTT | CASSRRDSPLHF
TRBJ2-5 | TRBV4-3 | NA | NA | TGCGCCAGCAGCCAAGTCGCAGGGACTCTTCAAGAGACCCAGTACTTC | CASSQVAGTLQETQYF
TRBJ2-1 | TRBV7-6 | once | NA | TGTGCCAGCAGCTTAGCGACAGGTCGACAGAGCTCCTACAATGAGCAGTTCTTC | CASSLATGRQSSYNEQFF
TRBJ2-6 | TRBV25-1 | few | TRBD2 | TGTGCCAGCAGAAGCGGGAGCTTTGGGGCCAACGTCCTGACTTTC | CASRSGSFGANVLTF
TRBJ2-2 | TRBV18 | few | NA | TGTGCCAGCTCACCACCAGGGGCACTTAACACCGGGGAGCTGTTTTTT | CASSPPGALNTGELFF
TRBJ2-7 | TRBV4-3 | many | NA | TGCGCCAGCAGCCAGGGGGTTTCCTACGAGCAGTACTTC | CASSQGVSYEQYF
TRBJ1-6 | TRBV27 | few | NA | TGTGCCAGCAGTTTACGGGACACCCAACTCCCCCTCCACTTT | CASSLRDTQLPLHF
TRBJ2-3 | TRBV4-1 | few | TRBD1 | TGCGCCAGCAGCCAAACAGGGGACAGGGGGGATACGCAGTATTTT | CASSQTGDRGDTQYF
TRBJ2-7 | TRBV3-1 | NA | NA | TGTGCCAGCAGCCAAGGGGGACGGGGGCAGTACTTC | CASSQGGRGQYF
TRBJ2-7 | TRBV20-1 | NA | TRBD2 | TGCAGTGCTCCCGGACTAGCGGGAAATATTTACGAGCAGTACTTC | CSAPGLAGNIYEQYF
TRBJ2-3 | TRBV12-3/TRBV12-4 | many | NA | TGTGCCAGCAGCAGACGAGTACCGTTGAGGGATACGCAGTATTTT | CASSRRVPLRDTQYF
TRBJ2-3 | TRBV7-9 | few | TRBD2 | TGTGCCAGTAGATCAGTGGTCCGGGGGGGTATGACAGATACGCAGTATTTT | CASRSVVRGGMTDTQYF
TRBJ2-7 | TRBV6-4 | NA | NA | TGTGCCAGCAGTGGTTCAAACTACGAGCAGTACTTC | CASSGSNYEQYF
TRBJ1-4 | TRBV7-2 | few | NA | TGTGCCAGCAGCTTAGGCATAGGGGACGAAAAACTGTTTTTT | CASSLGIGDEKLFF
TRBJ2-4 | TRBV12-3/TRBV12-4 | NA | TRBD1 | TGTGCCAGCAGTCAAAACTCCCAAACCACAGGGGAGTCTCACTTC | CASSQNSQTTGESHF
TRBJ2-7 | TRBV19 | few | TRBD2 | TGTGCCAGTAGTATAGAAGCGGGAGTAGAGTACTACGAGCAGTACTTC | CASSIEAGVEYYEQYF
TRBJ1-1 | TRBV18 | few | NA | TGTGCCAGCTCACCTGTTGGCCGTGACAGGCCTCGCGAAGCTTTCTTT | CASSPVGRDRPREAFF
TRBJ2-7 | TRBV7-2 | few | TRBD2 | TGTGCCAGCAGCGGGAGGGTCGCCTACGAGCAGTACTTC | CASSGRVAYEQYF